A single T cell receptor beta chain is shown here with its context. Its target is not known. Using its own MiXCR run on the reads, TCRdb lists one record per CDR3 protein. The sample lists about 69,000 distinct CDR3 sequences, around 27% occurring once. The CDR3 has 16 amino acids. V was pared by 5 bases and J by 1 base, with 7 bases of the junction left unmatched. The V gene's germline CDR1 is WSHSY and CDR2 SAAADI. This specimen comes from a study of T cell repertoires in cytomegalovirus infection. Study-level information: Public signatures in TCR beta pointed to CMV infection and matching HLA type. Study results and limitations: There were HLA-C-restricted CMV-specific TCR beta clonotypes dominating the ex vivo response. Totalled public TCR beta family frequency picked out people who carried CMV plus the relevant HLA.

The rearrangement uses TRBV10-2 and TRBJ2-3; TRBD1 matches 9 bases. This clonotype originated in a human donor in good health (CMV status not recorded). Some clones in this sample may be carry-over from other donors' samples. Sequencing used CD8+ T cells from cultured PBMCs, obtained from culture after CMV antigen stimulation. This CDR3 is CASSSDRGRGTDTQYF. CDR3 bases: TGCGCCAGCAGTTCGGACAGGGGAAGAGGCACAGATACGCAGTATTTT.